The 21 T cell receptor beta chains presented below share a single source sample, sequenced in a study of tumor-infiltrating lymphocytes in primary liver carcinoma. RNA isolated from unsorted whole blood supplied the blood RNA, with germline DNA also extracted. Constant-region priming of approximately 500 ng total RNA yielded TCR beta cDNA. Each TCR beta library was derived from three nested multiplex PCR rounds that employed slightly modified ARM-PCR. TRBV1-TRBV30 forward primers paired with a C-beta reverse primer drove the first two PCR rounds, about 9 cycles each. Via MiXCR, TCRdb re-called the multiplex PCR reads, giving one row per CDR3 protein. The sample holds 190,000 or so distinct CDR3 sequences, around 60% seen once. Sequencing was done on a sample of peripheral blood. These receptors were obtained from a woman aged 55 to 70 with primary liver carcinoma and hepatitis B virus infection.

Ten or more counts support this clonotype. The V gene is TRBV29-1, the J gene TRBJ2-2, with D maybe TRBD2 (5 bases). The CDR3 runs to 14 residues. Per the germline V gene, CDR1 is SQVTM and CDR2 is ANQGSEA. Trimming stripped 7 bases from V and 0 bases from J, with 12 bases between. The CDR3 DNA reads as TGCAGCGCCACGGGGTTAACGAACACCGGGGAGCTGTTTTTT. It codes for CSATGLTNTGELFF.

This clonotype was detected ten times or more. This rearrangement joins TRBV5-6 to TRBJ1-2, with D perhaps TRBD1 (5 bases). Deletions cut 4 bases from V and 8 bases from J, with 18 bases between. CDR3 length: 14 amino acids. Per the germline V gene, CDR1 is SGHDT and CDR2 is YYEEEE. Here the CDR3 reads CASSAIPGAGGYTF. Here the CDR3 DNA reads TGTGCCAGCAGCGCTATTCCCGGGGCCGGAGGCTACACCTTC.

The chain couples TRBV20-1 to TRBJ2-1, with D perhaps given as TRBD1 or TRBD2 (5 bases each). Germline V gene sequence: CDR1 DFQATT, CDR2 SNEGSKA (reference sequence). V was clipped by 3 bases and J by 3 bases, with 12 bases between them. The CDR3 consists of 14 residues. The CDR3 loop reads CSASLGELYNEQFF. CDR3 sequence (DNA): TGCAGTGCTAGCCTGGGGGAACTCTACAATGAGCAGTTCTTC.

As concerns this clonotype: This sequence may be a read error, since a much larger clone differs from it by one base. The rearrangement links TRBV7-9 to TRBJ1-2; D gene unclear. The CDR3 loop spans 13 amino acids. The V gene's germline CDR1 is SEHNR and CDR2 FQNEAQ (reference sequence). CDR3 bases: TGTACCAGCAGCTTAGGAAGCGGGTATGGCTACACCTTC. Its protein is CTSSLGSGYGYTF.

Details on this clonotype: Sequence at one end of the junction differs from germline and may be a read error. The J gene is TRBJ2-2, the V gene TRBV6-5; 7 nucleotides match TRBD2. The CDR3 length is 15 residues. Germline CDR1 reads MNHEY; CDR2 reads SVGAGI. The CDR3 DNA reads TGTGCCAGCAGTCGCGGGGGAACGAACACCGAGGAGCTGTTTTTT. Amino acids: CASSRGGTNTEELFF.

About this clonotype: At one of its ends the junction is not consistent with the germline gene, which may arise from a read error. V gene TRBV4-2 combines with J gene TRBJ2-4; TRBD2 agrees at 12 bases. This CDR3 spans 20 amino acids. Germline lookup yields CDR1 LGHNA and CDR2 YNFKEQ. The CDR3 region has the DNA TGTGCCAGCAACCAAGAGTCCTCTAGCGGGAGGGTAGGGTCAGGAAACATTCAGTACTTC. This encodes CASNQESSSGRVGSGNIQYF.

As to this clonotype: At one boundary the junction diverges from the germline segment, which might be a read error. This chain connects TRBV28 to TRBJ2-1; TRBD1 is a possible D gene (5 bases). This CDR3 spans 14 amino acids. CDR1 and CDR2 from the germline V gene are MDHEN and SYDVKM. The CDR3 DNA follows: TGTGCCAGCATTTTAACAGGTGTGAGGAATGAGCAGTTCTTC. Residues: CASILTGVRNEQFF.

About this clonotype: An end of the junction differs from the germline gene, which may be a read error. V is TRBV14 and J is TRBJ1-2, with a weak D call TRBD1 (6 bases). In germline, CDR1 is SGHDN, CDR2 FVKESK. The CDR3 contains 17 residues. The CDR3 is CASSQDRRGPVWGGYNF. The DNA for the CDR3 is TGTGCCAGCAGCCAAGACCGCAGGGGACCCGTTTGGGGAGGCTACAACTTC.

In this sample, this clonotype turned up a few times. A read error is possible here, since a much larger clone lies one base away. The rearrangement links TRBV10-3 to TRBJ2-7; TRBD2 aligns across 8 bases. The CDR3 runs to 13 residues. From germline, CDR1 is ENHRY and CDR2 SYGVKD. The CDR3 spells CAISEEVLAVINF. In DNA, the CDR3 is TGTGCCATCAGTGAGGAGGTACTAGCGGTCATCAACTTC.

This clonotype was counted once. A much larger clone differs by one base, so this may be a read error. CDR3: CASSLRQGTGELFF. The CDR3 nucleotides are TGTGCCAGCAGTCTTCGACAGGGGACCGGGGAGCTGTTTTTT. The J gene is TRBJ2-2, the V gene TRBV12-3 or TRBV12-4, with 8 bases matching TRBD1. The V gene end was trimmed by 5 bases and the J gene end by 5 bases; junction bases not matched to a gene: 4. The CDR3 runs 14 residues.

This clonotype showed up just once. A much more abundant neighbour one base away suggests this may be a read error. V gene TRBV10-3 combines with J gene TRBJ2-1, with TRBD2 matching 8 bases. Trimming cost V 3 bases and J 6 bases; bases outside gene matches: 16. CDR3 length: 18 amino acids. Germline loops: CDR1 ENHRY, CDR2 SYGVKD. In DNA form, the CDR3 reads TGTGCCATCAGTGATACTCTCGGACTAGCCGGAGTCTCCAATGAGCAGTTCTTC. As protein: CAISDTLGLAGVSNEQFF.

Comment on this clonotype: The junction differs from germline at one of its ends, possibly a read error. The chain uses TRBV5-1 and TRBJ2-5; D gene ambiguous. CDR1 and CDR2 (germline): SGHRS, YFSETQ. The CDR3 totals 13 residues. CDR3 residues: CASSLDPEETQYF. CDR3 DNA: TGTGCCAGCAGTTTAGATCCCGAAGAGACCCAGTACTTC.

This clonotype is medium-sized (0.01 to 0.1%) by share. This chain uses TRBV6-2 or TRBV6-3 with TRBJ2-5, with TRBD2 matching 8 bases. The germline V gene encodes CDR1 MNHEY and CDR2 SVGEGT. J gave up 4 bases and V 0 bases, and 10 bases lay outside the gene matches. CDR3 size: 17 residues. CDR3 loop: CASSYSPRSGRRETQYF. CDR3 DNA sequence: TGTGCCAGCAGTTACTCCCCAAGAAGCGGGAGAAGAGAGACCCAGTACTTC.

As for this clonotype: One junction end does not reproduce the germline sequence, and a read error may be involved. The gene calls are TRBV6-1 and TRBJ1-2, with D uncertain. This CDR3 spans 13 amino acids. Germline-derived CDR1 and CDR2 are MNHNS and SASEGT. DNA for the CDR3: TGTGTCAGCAGTGAAACGGGGAGGTATGGCTACACCTTC. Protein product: CVSSETGRYGYTF.

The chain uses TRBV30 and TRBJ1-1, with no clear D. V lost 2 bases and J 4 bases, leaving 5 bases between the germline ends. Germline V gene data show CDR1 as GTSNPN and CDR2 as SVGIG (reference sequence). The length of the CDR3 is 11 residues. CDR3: CAWSRATEAFF. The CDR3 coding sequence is TGTGCCTGGAGTCGAGCCACTGAAGCTTTCTTT.

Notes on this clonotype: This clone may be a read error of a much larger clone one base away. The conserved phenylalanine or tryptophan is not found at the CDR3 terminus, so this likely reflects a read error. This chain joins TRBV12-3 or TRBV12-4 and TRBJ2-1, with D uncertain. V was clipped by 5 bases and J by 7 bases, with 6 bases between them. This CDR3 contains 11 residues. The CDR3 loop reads CASSLVNEQFL. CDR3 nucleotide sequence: TGTGCCAGCAGTCTCGTAAATGAGCAGTTCCTC.

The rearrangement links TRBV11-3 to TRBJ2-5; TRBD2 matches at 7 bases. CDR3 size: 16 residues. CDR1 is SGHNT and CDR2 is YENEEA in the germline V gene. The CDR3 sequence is CVISLEGTTSYETQYF. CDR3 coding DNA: TGTGTCATCAGCTTAGAGGGTACGACTAGCTATGAGACCCAGTACTTC.

DNA of the CDR3: TGTGCCAGCAGCTTGGACAGGGTCGGAGGCTACACCTTC. Amino acid sequence: CASSLDRVGGYTF. The chain recombines TRBV5-5 with TRBJ1-2, with a weak D call TRBD1 (6 bases). V was shortened by 0 bases and J by 8 bases, with 11 bases between the two germline ends. In germline, CDR1 is SGHKS, CDR2 YYEKEE (reference sequence). The CDR3 totals 13 residues.

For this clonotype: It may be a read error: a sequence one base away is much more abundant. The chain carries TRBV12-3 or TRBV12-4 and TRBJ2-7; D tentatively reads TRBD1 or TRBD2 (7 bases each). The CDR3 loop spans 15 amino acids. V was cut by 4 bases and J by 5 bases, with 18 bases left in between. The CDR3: CASSSQGPGGDEQYF. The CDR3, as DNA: TGTGCCAGCAGTTCACAGGGCCCAGGGGGGGACGAGCAGTACTTC.

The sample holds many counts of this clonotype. The CDR3, as DNA: TGTGCCAGCAGCCAAGATCTTTGGGAGACCCAGTACTTC. Amino acid sequence: CASSQDLWETQYF. The chain joins TRBV14 to TRBJ2-5, with no clear D. In germline, CDR1 is SGHDN, CDR2 FVKESK. The CDR3 spans 13 residues. V lost 0 bases, J lost 5 bases, and 7 bases lay in between.

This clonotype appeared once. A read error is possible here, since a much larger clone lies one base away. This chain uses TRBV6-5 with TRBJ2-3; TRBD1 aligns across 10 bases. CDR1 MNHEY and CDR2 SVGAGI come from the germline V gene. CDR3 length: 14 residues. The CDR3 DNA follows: TGTGCCAGCAGTGCGACAGGGGGCACAGATGCGCAGTATTTT. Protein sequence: CASSATGGTDAQYF.